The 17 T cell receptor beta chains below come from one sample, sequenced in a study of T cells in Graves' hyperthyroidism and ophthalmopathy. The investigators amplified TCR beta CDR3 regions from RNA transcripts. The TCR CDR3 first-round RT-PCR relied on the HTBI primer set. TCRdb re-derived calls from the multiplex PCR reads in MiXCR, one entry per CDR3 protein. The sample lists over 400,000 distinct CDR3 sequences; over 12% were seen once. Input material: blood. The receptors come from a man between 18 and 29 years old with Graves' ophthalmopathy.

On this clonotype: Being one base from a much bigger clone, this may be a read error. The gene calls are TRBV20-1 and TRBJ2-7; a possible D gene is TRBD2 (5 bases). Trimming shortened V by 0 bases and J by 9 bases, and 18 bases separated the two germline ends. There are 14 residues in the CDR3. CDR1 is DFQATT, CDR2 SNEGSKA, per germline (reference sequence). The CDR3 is CSARDWTRSPGQYF. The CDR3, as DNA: TGCAGTGCTAGAGACTGGACTCGGTCTCCCGGGCAGTACTTC.

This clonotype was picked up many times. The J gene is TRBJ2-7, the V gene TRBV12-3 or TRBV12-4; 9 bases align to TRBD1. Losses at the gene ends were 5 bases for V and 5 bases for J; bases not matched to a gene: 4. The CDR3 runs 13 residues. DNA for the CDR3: TGTGCCAGCAGTAACAGGGGGCGGGACGAGCAGTACTTC. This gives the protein CASSNRGRDEQYF.

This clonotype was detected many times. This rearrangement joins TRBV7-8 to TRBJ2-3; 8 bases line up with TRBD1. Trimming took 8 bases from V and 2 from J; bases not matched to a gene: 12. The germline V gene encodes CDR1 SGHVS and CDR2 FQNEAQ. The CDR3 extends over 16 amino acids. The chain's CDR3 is CASEFGQGRFTDTQYF. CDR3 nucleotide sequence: TGTGCCAGCGAATTCGGACAGGGCAGGTTCACAGATACGCAGTATTTT. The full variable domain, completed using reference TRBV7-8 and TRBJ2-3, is GAGVSQSPRYKVAKRGQDVALRCDPISGHVSLFWYQQALGQGPEFLTYFQNEAQLDKSGLPSDRFFAERPEGSVSTLKIQRTQQEDSAVYLCASEFGQGRFTDTQYFGPGTRLTVL.

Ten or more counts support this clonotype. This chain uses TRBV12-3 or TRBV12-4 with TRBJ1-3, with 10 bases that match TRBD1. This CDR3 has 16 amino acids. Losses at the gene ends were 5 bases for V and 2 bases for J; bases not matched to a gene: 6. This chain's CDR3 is CASSPPGTGAGNTIYF. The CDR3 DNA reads TGTGCCAGCAGTCCACCCGGGACAGGGGCTGGAAACACCATATATTTT.

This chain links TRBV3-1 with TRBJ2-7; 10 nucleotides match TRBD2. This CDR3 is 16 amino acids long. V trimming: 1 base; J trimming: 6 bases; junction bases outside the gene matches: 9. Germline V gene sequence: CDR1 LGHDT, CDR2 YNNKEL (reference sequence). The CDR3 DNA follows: TGTGCCAGCAGCCAAGGGGCTTTAGCGGGAGGAGCCGAGCAGTACTTC. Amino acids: CASSQGALAGGAEQYF.

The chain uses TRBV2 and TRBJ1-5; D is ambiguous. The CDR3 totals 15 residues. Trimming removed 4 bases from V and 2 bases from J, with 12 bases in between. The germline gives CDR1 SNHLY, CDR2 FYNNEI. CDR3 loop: CASSAFSGGNQPQHF. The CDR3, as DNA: TGTGCCAGCAGTGCCTTCAGTGGGGGCAATCAGCCCCAGCATTTT. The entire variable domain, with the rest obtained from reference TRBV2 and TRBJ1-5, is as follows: EPEVTQTPSHQVTQMGQEVILRCVPISNHLYFYWYRQILGQKVEFLVSFYNNEISEKSEIFDDQFSVERPDGSNFTLKIRSTKLEDSAMYFCASSAFSGGNQPQHFGDGTRLSIL.

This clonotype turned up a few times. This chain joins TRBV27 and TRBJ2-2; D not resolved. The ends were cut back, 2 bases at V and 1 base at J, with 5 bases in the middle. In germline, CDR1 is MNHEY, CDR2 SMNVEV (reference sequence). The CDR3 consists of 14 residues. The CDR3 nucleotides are TGTGCCAGCAGTTTACAACAGAACACCGGGGAGCTGTTTTTT. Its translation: CASSLQQNTGELFF.

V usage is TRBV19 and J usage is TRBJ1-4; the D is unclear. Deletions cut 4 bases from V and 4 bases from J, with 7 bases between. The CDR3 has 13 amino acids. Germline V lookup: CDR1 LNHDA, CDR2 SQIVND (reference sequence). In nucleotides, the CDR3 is TGTGCCAGTAGTAAGGCACATAATGAAAAACTGTTTTTT. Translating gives CASSKAHNEKLFF.

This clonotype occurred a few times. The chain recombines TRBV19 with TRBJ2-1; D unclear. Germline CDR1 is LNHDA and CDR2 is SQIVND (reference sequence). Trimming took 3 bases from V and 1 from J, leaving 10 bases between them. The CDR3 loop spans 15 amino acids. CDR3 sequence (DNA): TGTGCCAGTAGTATTTTCGAGCCTTCCTACAATGAGCAGTTCTTC. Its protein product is CASSIFEPSYNEQFF.

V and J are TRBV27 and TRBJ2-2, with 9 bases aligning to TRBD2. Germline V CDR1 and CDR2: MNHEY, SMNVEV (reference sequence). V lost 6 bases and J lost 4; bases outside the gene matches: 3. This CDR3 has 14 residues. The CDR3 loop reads CASRALAGTGELFF. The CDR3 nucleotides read TGTGCCAGCAGGGCACTAGCGGGCACCGGGGAGCTGTTTTTT.

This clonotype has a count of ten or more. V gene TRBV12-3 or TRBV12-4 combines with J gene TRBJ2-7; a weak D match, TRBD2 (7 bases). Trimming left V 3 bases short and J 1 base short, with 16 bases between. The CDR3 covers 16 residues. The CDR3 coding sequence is TGTGCCAGCAGTTTGGGGGGGGGCAAAGGGTCCTACGAGCAGTACTTC. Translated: CASSLGGGKGSYEQYF.

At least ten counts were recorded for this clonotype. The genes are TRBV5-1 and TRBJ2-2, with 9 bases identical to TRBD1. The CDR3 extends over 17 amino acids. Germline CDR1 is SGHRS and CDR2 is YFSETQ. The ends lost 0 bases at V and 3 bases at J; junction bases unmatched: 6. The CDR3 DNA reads TGCGCCAGCAGCTTGGCCTACAGGGGGCGAGACACCGGGGAGCTGTTTTTT. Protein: CASSLAYRGRDTGELFF.

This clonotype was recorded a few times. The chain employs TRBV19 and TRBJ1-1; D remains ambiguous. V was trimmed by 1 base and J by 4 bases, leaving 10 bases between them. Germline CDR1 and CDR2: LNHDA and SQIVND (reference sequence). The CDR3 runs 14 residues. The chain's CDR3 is CASSIGPGSTEAFF. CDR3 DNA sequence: TGTGCCAGTAGTATAGGCCCCGGTTCCACTGAAGCTTTCTTT.

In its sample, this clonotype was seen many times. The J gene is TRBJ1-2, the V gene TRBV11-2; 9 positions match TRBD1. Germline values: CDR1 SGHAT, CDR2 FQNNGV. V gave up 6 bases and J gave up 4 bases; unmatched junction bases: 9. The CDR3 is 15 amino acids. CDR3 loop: CASSSGTGQFYGYTF. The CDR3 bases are TGTGCCAGCAGTTCCGGGACAGGGCAGTTCTATGGCTACACCTTC.

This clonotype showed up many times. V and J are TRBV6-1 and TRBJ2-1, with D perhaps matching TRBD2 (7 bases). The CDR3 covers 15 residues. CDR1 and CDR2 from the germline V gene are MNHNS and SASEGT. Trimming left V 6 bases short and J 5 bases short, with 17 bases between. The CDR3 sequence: CASSQRRGPDNEQFF. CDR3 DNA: TGTGCCAGCAGCCAAAGGCGGGGGCCCGACAATGAGCAGTTCTTC.

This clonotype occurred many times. CDR3 in DNA: TGTGCCAGCAGCGAGGGAAACCGACGCCTCCAAGAGACCCAGTACTTC. Translation: CASSEGNRRLQETQYF. V usage is TRBV9 and J usage is TRBJ2-5; D unresolved. This CDR3 spans 16 amino acids. The ends were cut back, 3 bases at V and 1 base at J, with 16 bases in the middle. Germline values: CDR1 SGDLS, CDR2 YYNGEE.

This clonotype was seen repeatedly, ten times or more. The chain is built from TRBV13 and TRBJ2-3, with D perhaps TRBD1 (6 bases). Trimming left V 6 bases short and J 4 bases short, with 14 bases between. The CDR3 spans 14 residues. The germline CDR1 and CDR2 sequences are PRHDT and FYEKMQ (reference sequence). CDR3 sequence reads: CASSTRQDADTQYF. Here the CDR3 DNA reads TGTGCCAGCAGTACTCGACAGGACGCAGATACGCAGTATTTT.